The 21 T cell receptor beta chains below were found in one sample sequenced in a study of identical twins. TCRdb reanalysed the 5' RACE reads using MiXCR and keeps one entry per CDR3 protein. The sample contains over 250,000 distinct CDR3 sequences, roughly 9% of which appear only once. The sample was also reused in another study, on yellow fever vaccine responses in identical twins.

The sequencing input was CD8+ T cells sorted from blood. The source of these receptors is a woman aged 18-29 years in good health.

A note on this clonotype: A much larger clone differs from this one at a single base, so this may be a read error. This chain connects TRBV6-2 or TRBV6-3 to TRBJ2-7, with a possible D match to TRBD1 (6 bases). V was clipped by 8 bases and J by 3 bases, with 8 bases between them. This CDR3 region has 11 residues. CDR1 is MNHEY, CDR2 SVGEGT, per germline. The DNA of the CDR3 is TGTGCCAGCGGGACACACTACGAGCAGTACTTC. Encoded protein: CASGTHYEQYF.

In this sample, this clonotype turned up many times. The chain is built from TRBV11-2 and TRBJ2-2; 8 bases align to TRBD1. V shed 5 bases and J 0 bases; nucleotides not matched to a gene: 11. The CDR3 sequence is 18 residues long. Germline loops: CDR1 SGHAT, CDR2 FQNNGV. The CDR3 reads CASSGYHGQGSNTGELFF. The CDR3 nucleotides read TGTGCCAGCAGCGGCTACCATGGACAGGGCTCGAACACCGGGGAGCTGTTTTTT. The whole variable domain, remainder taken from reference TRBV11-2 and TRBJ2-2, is EAGVAQSPRYKIIEKRQSVAFWCNPISGHATLYWYQQILGQGPKLLIQFQNNGVVDDSQLPKDRFSAERLKGVDSTLKIQPAKLEDSAVYLCASSGYHGQGSNTGELFFGEGSRLTVL.

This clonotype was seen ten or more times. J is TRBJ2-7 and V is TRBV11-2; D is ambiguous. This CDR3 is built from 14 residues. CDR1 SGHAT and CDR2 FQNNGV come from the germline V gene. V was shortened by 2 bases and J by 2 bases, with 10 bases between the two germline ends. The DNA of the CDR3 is TGTGCCAGCAGCTTAAGGTCTCGACCCTACGAGCAGTACTTC. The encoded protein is CASSLRSRPYEQYF.

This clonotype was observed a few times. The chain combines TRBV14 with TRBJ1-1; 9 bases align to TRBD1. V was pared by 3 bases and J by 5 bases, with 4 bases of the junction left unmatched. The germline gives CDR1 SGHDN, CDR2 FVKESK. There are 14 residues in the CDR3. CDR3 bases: TGTGCCAGCAGCCACCAGACAGGGGGAACTGAAGCTTTCTTT. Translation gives CASSHQTGGTEAFF.

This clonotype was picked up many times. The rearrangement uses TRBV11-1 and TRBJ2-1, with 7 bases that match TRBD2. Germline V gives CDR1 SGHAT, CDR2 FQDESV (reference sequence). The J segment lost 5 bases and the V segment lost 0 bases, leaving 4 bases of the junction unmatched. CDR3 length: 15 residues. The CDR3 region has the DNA TGTGCCAGCAGCTTAGCGGGAGGGCCCGACAATGAGCAGTTCTTC. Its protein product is CASSLAGGPDNEQFF.

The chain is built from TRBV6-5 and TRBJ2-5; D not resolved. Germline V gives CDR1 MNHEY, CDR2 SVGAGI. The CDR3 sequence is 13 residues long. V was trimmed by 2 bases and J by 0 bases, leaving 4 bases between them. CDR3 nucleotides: TGTGCCAGCAGTTACGAAAACCAAGAGACCCAGTACTTC. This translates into CASSYENQETQYF.

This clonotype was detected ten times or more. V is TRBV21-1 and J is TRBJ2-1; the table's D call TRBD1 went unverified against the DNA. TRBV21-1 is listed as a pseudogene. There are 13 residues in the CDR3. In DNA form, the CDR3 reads TGTGCCAGCAGCAGCGTCCGGGAAAATGAGCAGTTCTTC. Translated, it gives CASSSVRENEQFF.

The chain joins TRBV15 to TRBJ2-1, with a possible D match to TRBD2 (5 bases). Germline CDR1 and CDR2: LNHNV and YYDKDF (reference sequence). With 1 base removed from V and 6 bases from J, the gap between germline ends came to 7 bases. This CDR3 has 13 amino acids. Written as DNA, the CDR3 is TGTGCCACCAGCAGAGTTCGGGGCAATGAGCAGTTCTTC. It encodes CATSRVRGNEQFF.

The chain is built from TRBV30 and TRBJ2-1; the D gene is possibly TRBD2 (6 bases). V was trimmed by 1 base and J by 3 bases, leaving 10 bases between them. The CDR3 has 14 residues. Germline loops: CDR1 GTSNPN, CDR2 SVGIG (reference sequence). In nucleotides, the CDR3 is TGTGCCTGGAGTGCCGCAGCGGGCTACAATGAGCAGTTCTTC. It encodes CAWSAAAGYNEQFF.

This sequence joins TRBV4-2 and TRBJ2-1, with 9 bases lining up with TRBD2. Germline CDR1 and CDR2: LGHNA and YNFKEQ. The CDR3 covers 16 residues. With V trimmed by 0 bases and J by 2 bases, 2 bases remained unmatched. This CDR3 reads CASSQEVAGAYNEQFF. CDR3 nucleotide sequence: TGTGCCAGCAGCCAAGAGGTAGCGGGGGCCTACAATGAGCAGTTCTTC.

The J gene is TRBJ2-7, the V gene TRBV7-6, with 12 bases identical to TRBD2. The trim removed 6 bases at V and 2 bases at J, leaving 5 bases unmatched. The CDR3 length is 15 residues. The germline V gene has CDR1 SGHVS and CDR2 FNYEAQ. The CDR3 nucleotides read TGTGCCAGCAGATCCGGACTAGCGGGGACCTACGAGCAGTACTTC. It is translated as CASRSGLAGTYEQYF.

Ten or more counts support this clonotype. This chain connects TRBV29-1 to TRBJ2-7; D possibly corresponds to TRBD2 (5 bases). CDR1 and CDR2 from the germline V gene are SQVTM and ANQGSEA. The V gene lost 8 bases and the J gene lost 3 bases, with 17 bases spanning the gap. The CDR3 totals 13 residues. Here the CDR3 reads CSFTQLGVYEQYF. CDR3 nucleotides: TGCAGCTTCACCCAACTCGGGGTCTACGAGCAGTACTTC.

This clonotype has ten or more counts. CDR3 amino acids: CSARDPQNLYEQYF. The CDR3 nucleotides read TGCAGTGCTAGAGATCCGCAGAACCTTTACGAGCAGTACTTC. The chain employs TRBV20-1 and TRBJ2-7; no clear D. V lost 0 bases and J lost 4, with 13 bases in between. This CDR3 has 14 amino acids. Per germline, CDR1 DFQATT and CDR2 SNEGSKA (reference sequence).

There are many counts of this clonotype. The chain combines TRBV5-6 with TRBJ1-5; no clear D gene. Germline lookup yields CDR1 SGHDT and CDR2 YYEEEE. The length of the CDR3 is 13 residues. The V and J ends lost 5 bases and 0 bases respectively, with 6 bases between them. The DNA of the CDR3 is TGTGCCAGCAGTTTAGCTAGCAATCAGCCCCAGCATTTT. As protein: CASSLASNQPQHF.

The CDR3 DNA sequence: TGTGCCAGCAGTTTATTTCAACTTGGGGGCCTGGGGGATGAGCAGTTCTTC. Its protein product is CASSLFQLGGLGDEQFF. This chain joins TRBV27 and TRBJ2-1; the D gene is possibly TRBD1 (6 bases). V lost 1 base and J 8 bases, leaving 21 bases between the germline ends. The CDR3 runs to 17 residues. The V gene's germline CDR1 is MNHEY and CDR2 SMNVEV (reference sequence).

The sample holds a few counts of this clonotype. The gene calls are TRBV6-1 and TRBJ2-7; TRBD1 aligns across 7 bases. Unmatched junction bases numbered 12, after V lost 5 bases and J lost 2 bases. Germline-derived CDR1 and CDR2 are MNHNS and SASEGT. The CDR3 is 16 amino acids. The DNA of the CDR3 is TGTGCCAGCAGTCGCCCCCGAGACAGGGAGACCTACGAGCAGTACTTC. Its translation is CASSRPRDRETYEQYF.

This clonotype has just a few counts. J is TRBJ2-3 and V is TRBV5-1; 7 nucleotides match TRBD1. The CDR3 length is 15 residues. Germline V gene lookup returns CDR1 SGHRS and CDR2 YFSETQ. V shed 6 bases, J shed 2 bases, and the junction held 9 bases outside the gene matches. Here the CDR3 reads CASIPTGYATDTQYF. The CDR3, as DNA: TGCGCCAGCATCCCGACAGGGTATGCCACAGATACGCAGTATTTT.

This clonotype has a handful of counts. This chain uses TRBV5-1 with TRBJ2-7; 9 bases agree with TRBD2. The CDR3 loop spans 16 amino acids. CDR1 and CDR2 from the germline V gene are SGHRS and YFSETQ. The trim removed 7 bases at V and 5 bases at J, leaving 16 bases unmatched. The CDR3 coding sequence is TGCGCCAGCTTGACAGGGTGGCGGGGGGGATCCGACGAGCAGTACTTC. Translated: CASLTGWRGGSDEQYF.

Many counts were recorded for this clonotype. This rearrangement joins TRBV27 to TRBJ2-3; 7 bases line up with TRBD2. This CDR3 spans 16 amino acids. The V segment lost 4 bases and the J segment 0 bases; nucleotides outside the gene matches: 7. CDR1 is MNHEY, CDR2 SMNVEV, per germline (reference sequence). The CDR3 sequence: CASSSPTSRSTDTQYF. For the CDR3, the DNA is TGTGCCAGCAGTTCCCCGACTAGCCGTAGCACAGATACGCAGTATTTT.

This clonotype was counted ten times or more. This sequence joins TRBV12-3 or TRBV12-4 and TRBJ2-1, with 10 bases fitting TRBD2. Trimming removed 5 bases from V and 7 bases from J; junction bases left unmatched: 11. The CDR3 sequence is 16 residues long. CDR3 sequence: CASSPAGLALDNEQFF. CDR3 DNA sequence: TGTGCCAGCAGTCCGGCGGGACTAGCGCTCGATAATGAGCAGTTCTTC.

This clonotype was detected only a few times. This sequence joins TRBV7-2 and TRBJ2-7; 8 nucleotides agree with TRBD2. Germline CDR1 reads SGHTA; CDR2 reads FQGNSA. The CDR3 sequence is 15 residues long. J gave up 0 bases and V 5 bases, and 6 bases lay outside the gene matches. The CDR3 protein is CASSISGASSYEQYF. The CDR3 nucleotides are TGTGCCAGCAGCATTAGCGGGGCGAGCTCCTACGAGCAGTACTTC.